The rows below give T cell receptor beta chains drawn from one sample of a study of T-cell memory formation after mild COVID-19. In TCRdb, the 5' RACE reads were re-called with MiXCR into one record per CDR3 protein. The sample yields 350,000 or so distinct CDR3 sequences, under 25% seen once. Source material: PBMCs or a T cell subset sorted from them (not recorded which). Every receptor here comes from a man aged 18 to 29 who had mild COVID-19 (a few samples of this study predate the infection). Cell type and time point are not known. CDR3s include the opening cysteine and the closing phenylalanine or tryptophan. D genes are given only for firm matches. Expanded clones are given a class, and other clones once, few, many or no size at all.

many	TRBV7-3	TRBJ2-1	.	CASSLDGGEQFF	TGTGCCAGCAGCTTAGATGGGGGTGAGCAGTTCTTC
few	TRBV9	TRBJ1-5	TRBD1	CASSLGDSGNQPQHF	TGTGCCAGCAGCCTCGGGGACAGCGGCAATCAGCCCCAGCATTTT
.	TRBV18	TRBJ1-1	TRBD1	CASSLPGQPIEAFF	TGTGCCAGCTCGCTGCCGGGACAGCCTATTGAAGCTTTCTTT
.	TRBV19	TRBJ2-6	.	CASRAQGANVLTF	TGTGCCTCTCGCGCTCAAGGGGCCAACGTCCTGACTTTC
.	TRBV18	TRBJ1-3	.	CASSPTMYSGNTIYF	TGTGCCAGCTCACCGACGATGTACTCTGGAAACACCATATATTTT
many	TRBV12-3/TRBV12-4	TRBJ2-7	.	CASTSPEREQYF	TGTGCCAGCACCAGCCCGGAGAGAGAGCAGTACTTC
.	TRBV20-1	TRBJ1-2	.	CSARPPGSGGYTF	TGCAGTGCTAGACCTCCAGGTTCAGGTGGCTACACCTTC
.	TRBV6-1	TRBJ1-1	TRBD1	CASIPRGGVDTEAFF	TGTGCCAGCATCCCAAGAGGGGGCGTAGACACTGAAGCTTTCTTT
few	TRBV6-2/TRBV6-3	TRBJ1-1	.	CASSYPRVSTEAFF	TGTGCCAGCAGTTACCCCAGGGTAAGCACTGAAGCTTTCTTT
many	TRBV28	TRBJ2-1	.	CASSYNEQFF	TGTGCCAGCAGTTACAATGAGCAGTTCTTC
few	TRBV28	TRBJ2-2	.	CASSIIPGELFF	TGTGCCAGCAGCATAATACCCGGGGAGCTGTTTTTT
.	TRBV6-5	TRBJ1-4	TRBD1	CASSKQGAYEKLFF	TGTGCCAGCAGTAAACAGGGGGCGTATGAAAAACTGTTTTTT
.	TRBV29-1	TRBJ1-1	.	CSVAGGNTEAFF	TGCAGCGTTGCGGGCGGGAACACTGAAGCTTTCTTT
many	TRBV28	TRBJ2-1	.	CASSLLWRSYNEQFF	TGTGCCAGCAGTTTGTTATGGCGCTCCTACAATGAGCAGTTCTTC
few	TRBV12-3/TRBV12-4	TRBJ2-1	.	CASIVTGLAYNEQFF	TGTGCCAGCATCGTGACGGGGCTAGCTTACAATGAGCAGTTCTTC
.	TRBV9	TRBJ2-3	.	CASSVSGSTDTQYF	TGTGCCAGCAGCGTCAGCGGGAGCACAGATACGCAGTATTTT
.	TRBV15	TRBJ1-1	.	CATSRRTENTEAFF	TGTGCCACCAGCAGACGGACGGAGAACACTGAAGCTTTCTTT
few	TRBV7-6	TRBJ1-4	.	CASSLVSGAWSEKLFF	TGTGCCAGCAGCTTAGTGTCGGGGGCGTGGAGTGAAAAACTGTTTTTT
.	TRBV10-2	TRBJ2-3	TRBD1	CARSRDSRADTQYF	TGCGCCAGGTCTAGGGACAGTCGGGCAGATACGCAGTATTTT
few	TRBV6-6	TRBJ2-1	.	CASSYGSPEQFF	TGTGCCAGCAGTTACGGATCTCCGGAGCAGTTCTTC
few	TRBV20-1	TRBJ1-2	TRBD1	CSALPMHRGINYGYTF	TGCAGTGCCCTCCCGATGCACAGGGGGATTAACTATGGCTACACCTTC
.	TRBV12-3/TRBV12-4	TRBJ1-5	.	CASSFSQANQPKHF	TGTGCCAGCAGTTTTTCACAGGCCAATCAGCCCAAGCATTTT
few	TRBV7-2	TRBJ1-5	.	CASSSVGGGSNQPQHF	TGTGCCAGCAGCTCAGTTGGGGGAGGGAGCAATCAGCCCCAGCATTTT
many	TRBV6-6	TRBJ2-3	TRBD1	CASTGVIAQYF	TGTGCCAGTACAGGGGTAATTGCGCAGTATTTT
few	TRBV5-1	TRBJ2-3	.	CASSLWQGTDTQYF	TGCGCCAGCAGCTTGTGGCAGGGCACAGATACGCAGTATTTT
.	TRBV4-3	TRBJ2-1	.	CASSQATGLYNEQFF	TGCGCCAGCAGCCAGGCAACAGGATTATACAATGAGCAGTTCTTC
few	TRBV5-1	TRBJ1-2	.	CASNSGDNYGYTF	TGCGCCAGCAACTCAGGAGATAACTATGGCTACACCTTC
few	TRBV19	TRBJ2-7	.	CASSIEGGPSEQYF	TGTGCCAGTAGTATAGAAGGCGGCCCCTCCGAGCAGTACTTC
.	TRBV4-1	TRBJ1-5	.	CASSQDGRPNQPQHF	TGCGCCAGCAGCCAAGATGGTCGCCCCAATCAGCCACAGCATTTT
.	TRBV6-5	TRBJ1-5	.	CASSYSWDRDQPQHF	TGTGCCAGCAGTTACTCGTGGGACCGTGATCAGCCCCAGCATTTT
few	TRBV20-1	TRBJ1-6	.	CSAPSGIPLHF	TGCAGTGCTCCCTCAGGGATACCCCTCCACTTT
.	TRBV7-3	TRBJ1-6	.	CASSKGSLGSPLHF	TGTGCCAGCAGCAAGGGGTCCCTTGGATCACCCCTCCACTTT
.	TRBV10-2	TRBJ2-1	TRBD2	CASRTSGGRNEQFF	TGCGCCAGCAGGACTAGCGGGGGAAGGAATGAGCAGTTCTTC
.	TRBV29-1	TRBJ1-5	.	CSAARQDNQPQHF	TGCAGCGCCGCCAGACAAGACAATCAGCCCCAGCATTTT
few	TRBV7-9	TRBJ1-1	.	CASSLEGRRTEAFF	TGTGCCAGCAGCTTAGAGGGGCGGCGCACTGAAGCTTTCTTT
.	TRBV20-1	TRBJ1-4	.	CSAREEARDNEKLFF	TGCAGTGCTAGAGAGGAAGCGAGGGATAATGAAAAACTGTTTTTT
few	TRBV6-2/TRBV6-3	TRBJ1-1	.	CASSPQGSDTEAFF	TGTGCCAGCAGTCCCCAGGGATCGGACACTGAAGCTTTCTTT
.	TRBV7-2	TRBJ2-7	.	CASSLLGTPMGEQYF	TGTGCCAGCAGCTTACTCGGGACACCCATGGGGGAGCAGTACTTC
.	TRBV7-8	TRBJ1-1	.	CASSLGRGLDTEAFF	TGTGCCAGCAGCTTAGGGAGGGGATTGGACACTGAAGCTTTCTTT
few	TRBV27	TRBJ1-6	TRBD1	CASSYGTGALHF	TGTGCCAGCAGTTACGGGACAGGGGCCCTCCACTTT
.	TRBV7-2	TRBJ2-2	.	CASSSEGSGELFF	TGTGCCAGCAGCTCCGAGGGATCCGGGGAGCTGTTTTTT
.	TRBV7-3	TRBJ1-6	.	CASSSQRSSPLHF	TGTGCCAGCAGCTCACAGCGTAGTTCACCCCTCCACTTT
few	TRBV12-3/TRBV12-4	TRBJ1-4	.	CASSRTATNEKLFF	TGTGCCAGCAGCCGGACAGCAACTAATGAAAAACTGTTTTTT
.	TRBV2	TRBJ1-5	.	CASSAIGPDQPQHF	TGTGCCAGCAGTGCTATAGGACCGGATCAGCCCCAGCATTTT
.	TRBV7-9	TRBJ1-2	.	CASSGYGYYGYTF	TGTGCCAGCAGCGGTTACGGGTACTATGGCTACACCTTC
.	TRBV7-2	TRBJ1-1	.	CASSTPQGFTEAFF	TGTGCCAGCAGCACACCACAGGGTTTCACTGAAGCTTTCTTT
.	TRBV10-3	TRBJ2-3	.	CAIRGGGADTQYF	TGTGCCATCAGGGGGGGCGGGGCAGATACGCAGTATTTT
.	TRBV4-1	TRBJ1-4	.	CASSQEFQETEKLFF	TGCGCCAGCAGCCAAGAGTTCCAGGAAACTGAAAAACTGTTTTTT
.	TRBV7-6	TRBJ1-2	.	CASSLTGVGQGDGYTF	TGTGCCAGCAGCCTAACGGGAGTCGGGCAGGGAGATGGCTACACCTTC
.	TRBV4-3	TRBJ1-3	TRBD1	CASSQGQGVTGDTIYF	TGCGCCAGCAGCCAGGGACAGGGGGTTACCGGGGACACCATATATTTT
.	TRBV27	TRBJ2-1	TRBD1	CASSLGTGYEQFF	TGTGCCAGCAGTTTAGGGACAGGGTATGAGCAGTTCTTC
.	TRBV15	TRBJ1-2	.	CATSRDVTALHGYTF	TGTGCCACCAGCAGAGATGTGACCGCCCTGCATGGCTACACCTTC
.	TRBV18	TRBJ2-7	.	CASSGGQPYEQYF	TGTGCCAGCTCAGGGGGGCAACCCTACGAGCAGTACTTC
few	TRBV5-5	TRBJ2-5	.	CASSFLVAETQYF	TGTGCCAGCAGCTTCTTGGTGGCGGAGACCCAGTACTTC
.	TRBV15	TRBJ2-1	.	CATGPGNEQFF	TGTGCCACAGGCCCGGGAAATGAGCAGTTCTTC
.	TRBV6-6	TRBJ2-3	.	CASSYLTDTQYF	TGTGCCAGCAGTTATCTAACAGATACGCAGTATTTT
.	TRBV7-9	TRBJ2-3	TRBD2	CASSPGGGTSTDTQYF	TGTGCCAGCAGCCCCGGCGGGGGGACTTCCACAGATACGCAGTATTTT